This T cell receptor (beta chain) appears in the sequencing data of a study of beta chain features in type 1 diabetes (dated by TCRdb to about 2018). For context, the study as a whole: Mean age, gender distribution, total cell number and subset yield were not different between patients and healthy donors. Across all samples, roughly 110,000,000 sorted cells were examined, and cell number per subset correlated strongly with RNA yield. The study compared the TCRB repertoires of sorted circulating CD4+ T cell subsets in recently diagnosed type 1 diabetes patients with those in matched healthy donors. Regulatory and stem cell-like memory subsets were obtained from only 8 patients and roughly 8 healthy donors, while naive and central memory subsets were obtained from all 28 donors.

Broader findings and caveats from the paper: A moderate but significant shortening of TCRB CDR3 length was observed in type 1 diabetes patients in all four CD4+ subsets. PCR may preferentially amplify shorter templates, but because patient and control samples were amplified and corrected together, any resulting skew would affect both groups equally. Because the HLA sub-analyses included only small numbers of individuals, any influence of HLA type on TCRB rearrangement was left unresolved. Because cDNA rather than genomic DNA was sequenced, highly expressing activated cells could have been over-represented, although no difference in activation and CD3 levels was found between groups. At VDJ recombination sites, type 1 diabetes patients had fewer insertions and more deleted nucleotides, which implies abnormalities in thymic rearrangement. Naive, central memory and regulatory TCRB repertoires appeared more similar among patients than among healthy donors.

The entire isolated RNA was reverse transcribed using the High Capacity cDNA Reverse Transcription Kit, and thus expressed TCRB transcripts were sequenced. Deep immunoSEQ sequencing was performed on naive, central memory and regulatory T cell samples, with an average of around 3.5 million total reads per sample. After sorted cells were lysed in RLT buffer, RNA was extracted with DNase-treated RNeasy Micro or Mini kits, with the choice depending on cell number. To prevent cross-contamination, each cell subset was processed individually, whereas patient and healthy donor samples were processed jointly. The immunoSEQ multiplex PCR was used to amplify TCRB sequences from cDNA, generating 87-bp fragments that spanned the CDR3 region. The amplicons were sequenced using the Illumina HiSeq platform. Per the authors' processing: PCR bias was corrected computationally using synthetic template baselines, and reads within Hamming distance 2 were collapsed, with unmergeable singletons discarded. Reads were aligned against IMGT to assign V, D and J genes, CDR3 length and insertions or deletions at six rearrangement sites. Within each subset, clonotype counts were normalized to sorted cell number, after which true diversity and Gini coefficients were computed with the tcR R package. The overlap coefficient, calculated on TCRB nucleotide sequences, was used to measure repertoire sharing. Out-of-frame TCRB sequences from naive cells were analyzed as a proxy for the pre-selection repertoire. Entries here come from immuneACCESS through TCRdb and include only in-frame sequences with V and J called. Some clones fail to appear in such tables; in the studies checked, an unresolved V gene covers under half of the shortfall, and the cause of the remainder is unknown. Clone size and V and J calls were adopted from that table, with D and trimming inferred from the DNA. The sample table contains hundreds of thousands of clones; only one count was recorded for approximately 28% of them. The ten largest clones take up about 0.06% of the sample.

Each donor gave one peripheral blood draw, approximately 110 mL on average, collected into heparinised tubes. A BD FACSAria II and a panel including CD45RO, CCR7, CD25, CD127, CD95 and CD27 were used to sort naive, central memory, regulatory and stem cell-like memory CD4+ T cells. Every sorted population had a purity above 95%. PBMCs were isolated immediately by Lymphoprep density gradient centrifugation and stained directly without culture. So that batch effects would be minimized, each experiment stained and sorted samples in pairs, pairing one healthy donor with one patient. Germline trimming: 6 bases from V, 9 bases from J; junction bases outside gene matches: 12. Taken from the germline V gene (reference sequence), the CDR1 and CDR2 loops are SEHNR and FQNEAQ. The CDR3 holds 14 amino acids from the cysteine to the phenylalanine. The CDR3 DNA has 42 bases and is translated from base 1. A note on this clone: The clone's antigen remains unknown. Nothing much larger sits one base from this clone, and base qualities are not available.

The chain was built from TRBV7-9 and TRBJ2-7, and 9 bases in between align with TRBD1. Sequences were obtained from naive CD4+ T cells from blood. Read against the paper, the sample's cell subset or site label means: true naive CD4+ T cells. The receptor was isolated from a man aged 18 to 29 in good health. The CDR3 here reads CASSLPGQGSRQYF. DNA sequence: TGTGCCAGCAGTCTGCCGGGACAGGGATCTCGGCAGTACTTC.